Below are 20 T cell receptor beta chains sequenced from a single sample in a study of regulatory T cells in long-lasting Graves disease. Time point here: newly diagnosed GD, antithyroid drugs for less than 3 months. RNA from PBMCs was the source of the TCR library. Sequencing libraries for TCR beta were prepared with iRepertoire HTBI primers and Arm-PCR of CDR3 regions. In TCRdb, the multiplex PCR reads were re-called with MiXCR into one record per CDR3 protein. The sample includes fewer than 350,000 distinct CDR3 sequences, about 20% of them seen just once. The sample here was peripheral blood mononuclear cells (PBMCs), taken at new diagnosis, from a patient treated with antithyroid drugs. The receptors stem from a female donor with Graves disease.

This clonotype was picked up many times. This rearrangement joins TRBV20-1 to TRBJ1-2; possibly TRBD1 for D (6 bases). The CDR3 loop spans 15 amino acids. Per germline, CDR1 DFQATT and CDR2 SNEGSKA (reference sequence). With 6 bases removed from V and 2 bases from J, the gap between germline ends came to 19 bases. The CDR3 here is CSAALGRGKNYGYTF. The DNA of the CDR3 is TGCAGTGCCGCACTGGGCAGGGGAAAAAACTATGGCTACACCTTC.

This clonotype has ten or more counts. The chain has TRBV11-3 and TRBJ1-5; D unresolved. The germline V gene has CDR1 SGHNT and CDR2 YENEEA. CDR3 length: 17 amino acids. V lost 5 bases and J lost 5, with 22 bases in between. The CDR3: CASSVGRPVLFYQPQHF. In DNA, the CDR3 is TGTGCCAGCAGCGTAGGAAGGCCAGTACTCTTTTATCAGCCCCAGCATTTT.

This clonotype was found many times. The chain recombines TRBV12-3 or TRBV12-4 with TRBJ1-1, with no clear D. V lost 5 bases and J lost 4, with 14 bases in between. The CDR3 consists of 14 residues. CDR3 nucleotides: TGTGCCAGCAGTCTGGTAGGTGAGGGCACTGAAGCTTTCTTT. This translates into CASSLVGEGTEAFF.

This clonotype showed up just a few times. The gene calls are TRBV18 and TRBJ2-1; D is unresolved. The CDR3 is 13 amino acids. CDR1 is KGHSH and CDR2 is LQKENI in the germline V gene. The ends were cut back, 2 bases at V and 4 bases at J, with 6 bases in the middle. The CDR3 coding sequence is TGTGCCAGCTCACCAGGGCGGTACAATGAGCAGTTCTTC. It yields the protein CASSPGRYNEQFF.

This clonotype was seen ten or more times. This chain uses TRBV11-2 with TRBJ1-6; D gene unclear. Trimming took 0 bases from V and 2 from J, leaving 11 bases between them. Per germline, CDR1 SGHAT and CDR2 FQNNGV. The CDR3 extends over 17 amino acids. CDR3 bases: TGTGCCAGCAGCTTAGATGGTTTGGGGACCTATAATTCACCCCTCCACTTT. Translation gives CASSLDGLGTYNSPLHF.

This clonotype has a count of ten or more. The CDR3 sequence: CASSFSGGIYEQYF. The DNA for the CDR3 is TGTGCCAGCAGTTTTAGCGGGGGGATCTACGAGCAGTACTTC. The V call is TRBV28, the J call TRBJ2-7, with 10 bases fitting TRBD2. The CDR3 contains 14 residues. V dropped 3 bases and J dropped 3; count of bases not matched to a gene: 2. CDR1 and CDR2 (germline): MDHEN, SYDVKM.

This clonotype came up many times. The chain carries TRBV15 and TRBJ2-5; 10 positions match TRBD1. With 5 bases clipped from V and 4 bases from J, the junction kept 4 bases outside the gene matches. CDR3 length: 14 amino acids. Germline-derived CDR1 and CDR2 are LNHNV and YYDKDF (reference sequence). CDR3 amino acids: CATSPGTGAETQYF. DNA for the CDR3: TGTGCCACCAGCCCAGGGACAGGGGCAGAGACCCAGTACTTC.

The rearrangement joins TRBV20-1 to TRBJ2-1; the D gene is possibly TRBD2 (5 bases). The CDR3 spans 14 residues. V gave up 4 bases and J gave up 1 base, with 11 bases separating them. Germline assignment: CDR1 DFQATT and CDR2 SNEGSKA (reference sequence). CDR3 bases: TGCAGTGCTATTAGCGACCCTTCCTACAATGAGCAGTTCTTC. This encodes CSAISDPSYNEQFF.

The table lists this clonotype with a few counts. The chain combines TRBV6-2 or TRBV6-3 with TRBJ2-7, with 7 bases lining up with TRBD2. CDR1 is MNHEY and CDR2 is SVGEGT in the germline V gene. The CDR3 covers 17 residues. V gave up 5 bases and J gave up 2 bases; unmatched junction bases: 15. CDR3 DNA: TGTGCCAGCAGTGAAGTGGGTTGGCGGGAGATACCCTACGAGCAGTACTTC. Translated: CASSEVGWREIPYEQYF.

As to this clonotype: Since a much larger clone is just one base distant, this may be a read error. The rearrangement joins TRBV18 to TRBJ2-3; no reliable D call. The J call is in doubt because the DNA end fits TRBJ2-1 better. Germline V lookup: CDR1 KGHSH, CDR2 LQKENI. The CDR3 consists of 11 residues. This CDR3 reads CASSPSHEQFF. The CDR3 DNA reads as TGTGCCAGCTCACCATCCCACGAGCAGTTCTTC.

The sample holds a few counts of this clonotype. The V call is TRBV10-3, the J call TRBJ2-2; D unresolved. CDR1 and CDR2 from the germline V gene are ENHRY and SYGVKD. Deletions cut 6 bases from V and 3 bases from J, with 2 bases between. CDR3 length: 11 amino acids. The CDR3 spells CAISYTGELFF. CDR3 DNA sequence: TGTGCCATCAGCTACACCGGGGAGCTGTTTTTT.

This clonotype was found once. With only one base between it and a far larger clone, this is likely a read error. The V gene is TRBV10-3, the J gene TRBJ2-1, with 7 nucleotides matching TRBD1. V shed 5 bases and J 6 bases; nucleotides not matched to a gene: 4. CDR1 and CDR2 from the germline V gene are ENHRY and SYGVKD. The CDR3 is made up of 13 amino acids. CDR3 residues: CAISHGQVNEQFF. The CDR3 DNA is TGTGCCATCAGTCATGGACAGGTCAATGAGCAGTTCTTC.

In this sample, this clonotype turned up many times. The chain links TRBV7-6 to TRBJ2-3; no clear D gene. From germline, CDR1 is SGHVS and CDR2 FNYEAQ. Trimming removed 3 bases at V and 3 bases at J, with 7 bases between. The CDR3 is 13 amino acids. This CDR3 is CASSLLRTDTQYF. The DNA of the CDR3 is TGTGCCAGCAGCTTGTTGAGAACAGATACGCAGTATTTT.

The J gene is TRBJ2-2, the V gene TRBV12-5; D gene unclear. This CDR3 region has 12 residues. Trimming removed 2 bases at V and 7 bases at J, with 5 bases between. Germline-derived CDR1 and CDR2 are LGHNT and FRNRAP. The CDR3 coding sequence is TGTGCTAGTGGTTTGCTGGGCGGGGAGCTGTTTTTT. It yields the protein CASGLLGGELFF.

This clonotype was seen only a few times. V and J are TRBV11-3 and TRBJ2-7; 8 nucleotides match TRBD1. The CDR3 runs 13 residues. V lost 5 bases to trimming and J lost 7 bases; unmatched junction nucleotides: 7. Germline CDR1 SGHNT, CDR2 YENEEA. CDR3 amino acids: CASSADRAEEQYF. CDR3 coding DNA: TGTGCCAGCAGCGCGGACAGGGCGGAGGAGCAGTACTTC.

V gene TRBV6-2 or TRBV6-3 combines with J gene TRBJ1-3, with D maybe TRBD1 (6 bases). V gave up 2 bases and J gave up 2 bases, with 19 bases separating them. Germline CDR1 reads MNHEY; CDR2 reads SVGEGT. This CDR3 contains 18 residues. Here the CDR3 DNA reads TGTGCCAGCAGTTACAGAAGGGGGGGCCCGGGGCCTGGAAACACCATATATTTT. Translation gives CASSYRRGGPGPGNTIYF.

This clonotype was observed a few times. The chain uses TRBV25-1 and TRBJ2-7; D gene uncertain. The J call may not be correct, given that the DNA end is closer to TRBJ2-1. Germline V gene lookup returns CDR1 MGHDK and CDR2 SYGVNS. The CDR3 extends over 12 amino acids. The CDR3 nucleotides are TGTGCCAGCATGGGGACCTACAATGAGCAGTTCTTC. Residues: CASMGTYNEQFF.

This clonotype was seen repeatedly, ten times or more. This chain links TRBV30 with TRBJ1-1; 7 bases agree with TRBD1. Unmatched junction bases numbered 9, after V lost 5 bases and J lost 6 bases. The CDR3 covers 13 residues. The V gene's germline CDR1 is GTSNPN and CDR2 SVGIG (reference sequence). The CDR3 coding sequence is TGTGCCTGGCACAGGGGCCCCGCGTCTGAAGCTTTCTTT. Translated: CAWHRGPASEAFF.

The sample holds many counts of this clonotype. The genes are TRBV28 and TRBJ2-5, with 10 positions matching TRBD2. Germline assignment: CDR1 MDHEN and CDR2 SYDVKM. The CDR3 runs to 17 residues. With 5 bases clipped from V and 3 bases from J, the junction kept 12 bases outside the gene matches. Written as DNA, the CDR3 is TGTGCCAGCAGTCTACCGCGGGCAGGACTAGCGGAAGAGACCCAGTACTTC. Residues: CASSLPRAGLAEETQYF.

This clonotype occurred many times. This sequence joins TRBV20-1 and TRBJ2-2; D is possibly TRBD1 (6 bases). CDR3 length: 15 amino acids. V was shortened by 4 bases and J by 6 bases, with 18 bases between the two germline ends. Germline CDR1 reads DFQATT; CDR2 reads SNEGSKA (reference sequence). Here the CDR3 reads CSATQGVGDSGELFF. The CDR3 DNA is TGCAGTGCTACACAGGGCGTGGGTGATTCCGGGGAGCTGTTTTTT.